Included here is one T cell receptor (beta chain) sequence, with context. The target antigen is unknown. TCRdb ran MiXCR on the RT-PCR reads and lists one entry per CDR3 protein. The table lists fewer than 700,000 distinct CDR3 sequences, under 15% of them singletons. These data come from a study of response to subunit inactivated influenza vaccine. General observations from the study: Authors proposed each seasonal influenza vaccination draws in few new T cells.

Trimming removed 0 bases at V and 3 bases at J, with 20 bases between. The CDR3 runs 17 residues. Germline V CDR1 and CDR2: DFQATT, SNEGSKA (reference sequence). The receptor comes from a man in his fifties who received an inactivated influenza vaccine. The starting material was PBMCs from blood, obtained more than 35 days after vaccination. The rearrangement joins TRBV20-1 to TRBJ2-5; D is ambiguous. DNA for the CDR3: TGCAGTGCTAGAGATATAGCAGACCAAGGAACCAAAGAGACCCAGTACTTC. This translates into CSARDIADQGTKETQYF.